Listed below are T cell receptor beta chains from one sample, sequenced in a study of blood T cell repertoires in COVID-19. Using immunoSEQ multiplex PCR, the repertoire was profiled, and TCRdb retains in-frame clones only, with some absent. This table has around 110,000 clones, approximately 90% appearing once. Sequenced sample: peripheral blood. The receptors were sampled from a human donor with active COVID-19. The donor label of this sample is uncertain. CDR3s leave out the opening cysteine and the closing phenylalanine or tryptophan. The order of the fields is V gene, CDR3 protein.

v_gene: TRBV24-1
CDR3aa: ATSDLGQGSETQY

v_gene: TRBV7-2
CDR3aa: ASSLDGTSGGYEQF

v_gene: TRBV19
CDR3aa: ASSPGSSSPLH

v_gene: TRBV6-5
CDR3aa: ASREGSYSNQPQH

v_gene: TRBV14
CDR3aa: ASSQDRVQTEAF

v_gene: TRBV13
CDR3aa: ASSLFREETQY

v_gene: TRBV19
CDR3aa: ASKRVSPDYGYT

v_gene: TRBV5-1
CDR3aa: ASSWSQGREWADTQY

v_gene: TRBV2
CDR3aa: ASSSRVPDTQY

v_gene: TRBV30
CDR3aa: AWAVIGNTEAF

v_gene: TRBV4-1
CDR3aa: ASSQDGTRTSSGANVLT

v_gene: TRBV11-3
CDR3aa: ASSHGTGNTGELF

v_gene: TRBV5-5
CDR3aa: ASSPRDYDSGNTIY

v_gene: TRBV5-4
CDR3aa: ASSFWQGASTDTQY

v_gene: TRBV5-1
CDR3aa: ASSFGTGGRSTEAF

v_gene: TRBV7-2
CDR3aa: ASSRRNTEAF

v_gene: TRBV11-3
CDR3aa: ASSFLASSYNEQF

v_gene: TRBV6-5
CDR3aa: ASSSRTTQFYEQY

v_gene: TRBV9
CDR3aa: ASSVDIFSTGELF

v_gene: TRBV27
CDR3aa: ASSPSGGSTDTQY

v_gene: TRBV28
CDR3aa: ASSEAGARGYT

v_gene: TRBV5-8
CDR3aa: ASSLLWNTEAF

v_gene: TRBV2
CDR3aa: ASRLAGGNNEQF

v_gene: TRBV2
CDR3aa: ASSDRGGRNTIY

v_gene: TRBV11-3
CDR3aa: ASSLGQNTEAF

v_gene: TRBV5-6
CDR3aa: ASSPGTSIEKLF

v_gene: TRBV6-1
CDR3aa: ASSDRGGQPQH

v_gene: TRBV3-1/TRBV3-2
CDR3aa: ASSSDRGLYGYT

v_gene: TRBV4-1
CDR3aa: ASSHLGQGILSEQF

v_gene: TRBV13
CDR3aa: ASSRELEVNYGYT

v_gene: TRBV3-1/TRBV3-2
CDR3aa: ASSHTSSDSANEQY

v_gene: TRBV4-3
CDR3aa: ASSQVLSGGRTNEQF

v_gene: TRBV15
CDR3aa: ATSSSDRGGGQPQH

v_gene: TRBV9
CDR3aa: ASSSLAGAPQETQY

v_gene: TRBV6-2/TRBV6-3
CDR3aa: ASSSGLGVDTQY

v_gene: TRBV23-1
CDR3aa: ASSSPDRANTEAF

v_gene: TRBV13
CDR3aa: ASSLKLRAAGQGVPDTQY

v_gene: TRBV5-6
CDR3aa: ASRRGQNVNTGELF

v_gene: TRBV9
CDR3aa: ASSVAMGQGQETQY

v_gene: TRBV18
CDR3aa: ASSSETGGNQPQH